The next 9 T cell receptor beta chains were all read from a single sample in a study of molecular identifiers for immune sequencing clone quantification. TCRdb passed the PCR reads through MiXCR, listing each CDR3 protein once. The table shows about 320,000 distinct CDR3 sequences, with 20% to 25% occurring only once. The sequenced sample was naive CD8+ T cells from blood, with Jurkat cell RNA spiked in. Subset reported: FACS-sorted CD8+CD4-CCR7+CD45RA+ naive T cells. These receptors originate from a human donor in good health. Some libraries in this study had Jurkat cell RNA spiked in.

This clonotype was seen ten or more times. The chain uses TRBV7-9 and TRBJ1-4; TRBD1 might be the D (5 bases). Germline values: CDR1 SEHNR, CDR2 FQNEAQ (reference sequence). This CDR3 is built from 14 residues. Trimming stripped 7 bases from V and 0 bases from J, with 9 bases between. The CDR3 sequence: CASTVGATNEKLFF. The CDR3 region has the DNA TGTGCCAGCACCGTGGGGGCAACTAATGAAAAACTGTTTTTT.

The chain recombines TRBV20-1 with TRBJ2-5; 13 nucleotides agree with TRBD2. CDR1 DFQATT and CDR2 SNEGSKA come from the germline V gene (reference sequence). V trimming: 2 bases; J trimming: 3 bases; junction bases outside the gene matches: 9. This CDR3 spans 17 amino acids. CDR3 bases: TGCAGTGCTAGAACTCTTAGACTAGCGGGGGGCAAAGAGACCCAGTACTTC. Its protein product is CSARTLRLAGGKETQYF.

To note about this clonotype: Possible read error: a much larger clone is one base away. CDR3 loop: CVTSDSAATGELFF. The CDR3 DNA is TGTGTCACCAGTGATTCGGCGGCGACCGGGGAGCTGTTTTTT. The rearrangement joins TRBV24-1 to TRBJ2-2, with D unresolved. This CDR3 spans 14 amino acids. The V gene's germline CDR1 is KGHDR and CDR2 SFDVKD.

This clonotype has ten or more counts. J is TRBJ1-1 and V is TRBV13; TRBD1 matches at 7 bases. In germline, CDR1 is PRHDT, CDR2 FYEKMQ (reference sequence). V lost 4 bases and J lost 5; bases outside the gene matches: 1. The CDR3 consists of 12 residues. CDR3 region: CASSSGQTEAFF. The CDR3 region has the DNA TGTGCCAGCAGCTCGGGACAGACTGAAGCTTTCTTT.

This clonotype showed up many times. This rearrangement joins TRBV6-5 to TRBJ2-1, with D unresolved. Trimming shortened V by 5 bases and J by 0 bases, and 11 bases separated the two germline ends. The CDR3 sequence is 15 residues long. Germline CDR1 is MNHEY and CDR2 is SVGAGI. DNA of the CDR3: TGTGCCAGCAGTCAAGACACCCCCTCCTACAATGAGCAGTTCTTC. This codes for CASSQDTPSYNEQFF.

Concerning this clonotype itself: It may be a read error: a sequence one base away is much more abundant. This chain connects TRBV20-1 to TRBJ2-7, with a weak D call TRBD1 (6 bases). This CDR3 spans 13 amino acids. Germline CDR1 DFQATT, CDR2 SNEGSKA (reference sequence). The CDR3 protein is CSARYLGAYEQHF. In DNA, the CDR3 is TGCAGTGCTCGTTACCTGGGGGCCTACGAGCAGCACTTC.

In regard to this clonotype: With a much larger clone just one base away, this may be a read error. The gene calls are TRBV7-6 and TRBJ1-5; 8 bases match TRBD1. The CDR3 consists of 15 residues. V lost 5 bases to trimming and J lost 9 bases; unmatched junction nucleotides: 12. Germline V CDR1 and CDR2: SGHVS, FNYEAQ. CDR3 loop: CASSPGQGGGRPQHF. CDR3 in DNA: TGTGCCAGCAGCCCCGGACAGGGCGGGGGACGGCCCCAGCATTTT.

There are many counts of this clonotype. This chain joins TRBV28 and TRBJ2-7; D is ambiguous. V lost 5 bases to trimming and J lost 5 bases, with 7 bases between them. Germline V CDR1 and CDR2: MDHEN, SYDVKM. This CDR3 is built from 11 residues. The CDR3 coding sequence is TGTGCCAGCAGTAGCCTTCACGAGCAGTACTTC. Translation gives CASSSLHEQYF.

This clonotype was detected once. A much more abundant neighbour one base away suggests this may be a read error. This CDR3 is missing its conserved last phenylalanine or tryptophan, likely due to a read error. V and J are TRBV5-1 and TRBJ2-7; possibly TRBD1 or TRBD2 for D (6 bases each). Germline CDR1 and CDR2: SGHRS and YFSETQ. This CDR3 contains 15 residues. V lost 0 bases and J lost 3, with 13 bases in between. The CDR3 here is CASSLERGRLYEQYL. As DNA, the CDR3 is TGCGCCAGCAGCTTGGAACGGGGGCGTCTCTACGAGCAGTACCTC.